This T cell receptor (beta chain) was retrieved from a study of CD8 T cells in ankylosing spondylitis. Overall study results and limits: Several highly homologous variants made up a TCR beta motif, and this motif appeared characteristic of ankylosing spondylitis blood. Disease-linked clones had a CD8+ phenotype and relatively low frequency in peripheral blood. In the blood and synovial fluid of reactive arthritis, some motif variants had been previously reported.

CDR3 length: 16 amino acids. Trimming took 1 base from V and 0 from J, leaving 15 bases between them. Germline V gives CDR1 DFQATT, CDR2 SNEGSKA (reference sequence). This clonotype was found once. No antigen is known for it. Library preparation for TCR beta used quantitative 5'-RACE with molecular barcodes. MiXCR, run by TCRdb on the 5' RACE reads, gives a single entry per CDR3 protein. The table lists a few hundred thousand distinct CDR3 sequences, more than 20% of them singletons, with 16% in the top ten. This chain uses TRBV20-1 with TRBJ2-5; a weak D match, TRBD1 (6 bases). The origin of this receptor is a male donor with ankylosing spondylitis. Sequenced input: blood, either unsorted or a sorted T cell fraction (not recorded which). CDR3 DNA sequence: TGCAGTGCTAGAGCTCTAGGGGGTGGGTACCAAGAGACCCAGTACTTC. It codes for CSARALGGGYQETQYF.